This TCR beta chain was sequenced for a study of OX40 agonist ivuxolimab in advanced cancers. Study information: Patients assigned to dose escalation were diagnosed with hepatocellular carcinoma, melanoma, renal cell or head and neck cancer.

The data were produced by immunoSEQ multiplex PCR, yet TCRdb's version contains in-frame clones alone and is incomplete. The table includes about 27,000 clones, 81% detected once. Looked up from germline, CDR1 is GTSNPN and CDR2 is SVGIG (reference sequence). CDR3 length equals 12 residues. V was clipped by 3 bases and J by 8 bases; unmatched bases: 2. This clone has just a few counts. Its antigen is not identified. Study findings and constraints: Among patients with partial responses at 0.1-3.0 mg/kg, clonal expansion was among the lowest.

The origin of this receptor is an adult with an advanced solid tumor such as melanoma, head and neck, liver or kidney cancer. The chain is built from TRBV30 and TRBJ2-1; 9 nucleotides align to TRBD1. This sample comprised CD4+ or CD8+ T cells sorted from blood, obtained in a trial of the OX40 agonist ivuxolimab. The CDR3 DNA follows: TGTGCCTGGAGGGACAGGGGTTATGAGCAGTTCTTC. The encoded protein is CAWRDRGYEQFF. Full variable domain (outside the CDR3, taken from reference TRBV30 and TRBJ2-1): SQTIHQWPATLVQPVGSPLSLECTVEGTSNPNLYWYRQAAGRGLQLLFYSVGIGQISSEVPQNLSASRPQDRQFILSSKKLLLSDSGFYLCAWRDRGYEQFFGPGTRLTVL.